This T cell receptor (beta chain) was profiled in a study of cytomegalovirus exposure and HLA in healthy donors. The ends lost 6 bases at V and 10 bases at J; junction bases unmatched: 12. The V gene's germline CDR1 is MNHEY and CDR2 SVGAGI. The CDR3 is made up of 15 amino acids. The PCR contained 60 Vbeta and 13 Jbeta primers. Here immunoSEQ multiplex PCR was the method, and the copy in TCRdb shows in-frame clones only, minus some. The sample lists some 180,000 clones, about 81% occurring once. Sequencing was carried out using PBMCs. The rearrangement uses TRBV6-5 and TRBJ1-6, with 7 positions matching TRBD1. The receptor comes from a man aged 35-49 years in good health and CMV-seronegative. The CDR3 bases are TGTGCCAGCAGGGCCAGCCGGGACAGAAAATCACCCCTCCACTTT. It is translated as CASRASRDRKSPLHF.